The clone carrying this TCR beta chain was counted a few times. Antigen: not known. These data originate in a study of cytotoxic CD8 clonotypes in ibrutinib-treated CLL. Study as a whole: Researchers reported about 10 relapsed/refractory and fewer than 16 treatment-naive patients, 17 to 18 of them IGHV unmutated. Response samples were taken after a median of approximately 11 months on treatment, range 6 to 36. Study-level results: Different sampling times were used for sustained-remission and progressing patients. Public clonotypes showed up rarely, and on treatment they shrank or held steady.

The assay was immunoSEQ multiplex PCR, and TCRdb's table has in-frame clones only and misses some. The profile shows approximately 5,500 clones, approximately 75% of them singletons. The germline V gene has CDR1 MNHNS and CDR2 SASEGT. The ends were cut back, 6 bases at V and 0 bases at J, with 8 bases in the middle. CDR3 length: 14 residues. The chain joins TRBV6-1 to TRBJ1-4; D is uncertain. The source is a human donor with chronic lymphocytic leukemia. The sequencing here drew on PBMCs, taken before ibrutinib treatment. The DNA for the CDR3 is TGTGCCAGCAGCCCAGTGGCAACTAATGAAAAACTGTTTTTT. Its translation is CASSPVATNEKLFF.